This T cell receptor beta chain was captured in a study of cytotoxic CD8 clonotypes in ibrutinib-treated CLL. This CDR3 comprises 14 residues. Trimming shortened V by 2 bases and J by 10 bases, and 18 bases separated the two germline ends. CDR1 SGHDT and CDR2 YYEEEE come from the germline V gene. Clones were sequenced by immunoSEQ multiplex PCR, and TCRdb holds only the in-frame ones, with some missing. The sample lists 160,000 or so clones, approximately 90% occurring once. This TCR came from a human donor with chronic lymphocytic leukemia. The sequencing here drew on PBMCs, taken at disease progression, from a patient treated with ibrutinib. The gene calls are TRBV5-6 and TRBJ1-1, with D hard to call. The chain's CDR3 is CASSLPADYGAAFF. The CDR3 bases are TGTGCCAGCAGCTTACCGGCGGATTACGGAGCAGCTTTCTTT.